This T cell receptor beta chain is drawn from a study of control samples from healthy donors and cancer patients. Profiling relied on immunoSEQ multiplex PCR, and the TCRdb table lists in-frame clones only, not all of them. The sample carries approximately 70,000 clones, 89% recorded once. The CDR3 sequence is 16 residues long. V trimming: 2 bases; J trimming: 3 bases; junction bases outside the gene matches: 10. CDR1 and CDR2 from the germline V gene are MDHEN and SYDVKM. The genes are TRBV28 and TRBJ2-7; 7 positions match TRBD1. Sequenced sample: PBMCs. The TCR comes from a man in his 60s with colorectal cancer. CDR3 region: CASSLTRRQGDYEQYF. The CDR3 DNA reads as TGTGCCAGCAGTTTAACCCGCAGACAGGGCGACTACGAGCAGTACTTC.